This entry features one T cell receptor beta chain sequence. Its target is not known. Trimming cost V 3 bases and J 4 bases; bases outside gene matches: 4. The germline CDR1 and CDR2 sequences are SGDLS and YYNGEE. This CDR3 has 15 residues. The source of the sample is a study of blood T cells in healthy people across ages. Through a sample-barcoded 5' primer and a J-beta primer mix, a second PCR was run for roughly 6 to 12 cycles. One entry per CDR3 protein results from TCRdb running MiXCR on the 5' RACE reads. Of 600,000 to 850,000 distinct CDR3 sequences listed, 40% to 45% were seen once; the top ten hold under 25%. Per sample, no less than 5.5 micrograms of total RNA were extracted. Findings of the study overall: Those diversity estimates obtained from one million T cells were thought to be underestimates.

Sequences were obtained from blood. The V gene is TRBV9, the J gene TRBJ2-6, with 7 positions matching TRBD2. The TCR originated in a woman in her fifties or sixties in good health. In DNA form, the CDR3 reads TGTGCCAGCAGCGAGGGGAGGGAAGGGGCCAACGTCCTGACTTTC. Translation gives CASSEGREGANVLTF.